A selection of T cell receptor beta chains follows, all from one sample in a study of blood T cell repertoires in COVID-19. Assay used: immunoSEQ multiplex PCR; TCRdb lists only in-frame clones, some missing. This table has about 300,000 clones, around 89% appearing once. Material: peripheral blood. These receptors were collected from a woman aged 25 to 39 with COVID-19, enrolled during active disease. CDR3s include the opening cysteine and the closing phenylalanine or tryptophan. The D gene is left open where the match is weak. Clone size appears in some rows only: once, few, many, or a class for an expanded clone.

CDR3nt: TGTGCCAGCAGACAACAGGGGGCGGCCGGGGAGCTGTTTTTT
CDR3aa: CASRQQGAAGELFF
d_gene: TRBD1
abundance: once
j_gene: TRBJ2-2
len: 14
v_gene: TRBV14

CDR3nt: TGTGCCAGCACCCTAGCGGGGGGCCGGGGCACCGGGGAGCTGTTTTTT
CDR3aa: CASTLAGGRGTGELFF
d_gene: TRBD2
abundance: NA
j_gene: TRBJ2-2
len: 16
v_gene: TRBV5-4

CDR3nt: TGTGCCAGCAGTCGGGACAGGGGGCGCACAGATACGCAGTATTTT
CDR3aa: CASSRDRGRTDTQYF
d_gene: TRBD1
abundance: NA
j_gene: TRBJ2-3
len: 15
v_gene: TRBV2

CDR3nt: TGTGCCAGCGTCCGACAGGGGGCGTCGTATGGCTACACCTTC
CDR3aa: CASVRQGASYGYTF
d_gene: NA
abundance: many
j_gene: TRBJ1-2
len: 14
v_gene: TRBV21-1

CDR3nt: TGTGCCAGCAGCCAAGATCCCATCGGCAGGGGGGTGTTCTTC
CDR3aa: CASSQDPIGRGVFF
d_gene: NA
abundance: NA
j_gene: TRBJ2-1
len: 14
v_gene: TRBV3-1/TRBV3-2

CDR3nt: TGCGCCAGCAGCCCAGGATTACTTCGACTAGGGTCCTACAATGAGCAGTTCTTC
CDR3aa: CASSPGLLRLGSYNEQFF
d_gene: NA
abundance: NA
j_gene: TRBJ2-1
len: 18
v_gene: TRBV4-1

CDR3nt: TGTGCCAGTAGTATAGGGAGTCAGCCCCAGCATTTT
CDR3aa: CASSIGSQPQHF
d_gene: NA
abundance: once
j_gene: TRBJ1-5
len: 12
v_gene: TRBV19

CDR3nt: TGTGCCAGTAGTATGGTTTGGGGGGTGAGCACTGAAGCTTTCTTT
CDR3aa: CASSMVWGVSTEAFF
d_gene: NA
abundance: NA
j_gene: TRBJ1-1
len: 15
v_gene: TRBV19

CDR3nt: TGCGCCAGCAGCAAAGGCGGCGTCAACACTGAAGCTTTCTTT
CDR3aa: CASSKGGVNTEAFF
d_gene: NA
abundance: NA
j_gene: TRBJ1-1
len: 14
v_gene: TRBV5-1

CDR3nt: TGTGCCAGCAGTTCCTCCAGGGTCCACAATGAGCAGTTCTTC
CDR3aa: CASSSSRVHNEQFF
d_gene: NA
abundance: NA
j_gene: TRBJ2-1
len: 14
v_gene: TRBV28

CDR3nt: TGTGCCAGCTCACACCCGGGACAGTCCTACGAGCAGTACTTC
CDR3aa: CASSHPGQSYEQYF
d_gene: TRBD1
abundance: NA
j_gene: TRBJ2-7
len: 14
v_gene: TRBV18

CDR3nt: TGTGCCAGTAGTATAGTACGGGGATCGCGCAATCAGCCCCAGCATTTT
CDR3aa: CASSIVRGSRNQPQHF
d_gene: NA
abundance: NA
j_gene: TRBJ1-5
len: 16
v_gene: TRBV19

CDR3nt: TGTGCCAGCAGCTTAGTAGGTCAGGGAAATTCACCCCTCCACTTT
CDR3aa: CASSLVGQGNSPLHF
d_gene: NA
abundance: NA
j_gene: TRBJ1-6
len: 15
v_gene: TRBV7-8

CDR3nt: TGTGCCAGCAGTGGGACAGGGGGCTCTGGAAACACCATATATTTT
CDR3aa: CASSGTGGSGNTIYF
d_gene: TRBD1
abundance: few
j_gene: TRBJ1-3
len: 15
v_gene: TRBV2

CDR3nt: TGTGCCAGCAGTGAGATCAGGAACACTGAAGCTTTCTTT
CDR3aa: CASSEIRNTEAFF
d_gene: NA
abundance: NA
j_gene: TRBJ1-1
len: 13
v_gene: TRBV2

CDR3nt: TGTGCCAGCAGTTACTCCCGGGGGGGCTCCTACGAGCAGTACTTC
CDR3aa: CASSYSRGGSYEQYF
d_gene: TRBD2
abundance: NA
j_gene: TRBJ2-7
len: 15
v_gene: TRBV6-5

CDR3nt: TGTGCCAGCAGCCCTTCGGGACAGGCAAATCAGCCCCAGCATTTT
CDR3aa: CASSPSGQANQPQHF
d_gene: TRBD1
abundance: once
j_gene: TRBJ1-5
len: 15
v_gene: TRBV9

CDR3nt: TGTGCCAGCAGCTTCCGGGACAGGGGGCTGACTGAAGCTTTCTTT
CDR3aa: CASSFRDRGLTEAFF
d_gene: TRBD1
abundance: few
j_gene: TRBJ1-1
len: 15
v_gene: TRBV7-8

CDR3nt: TGTGCCAGCAGCTTAGTGACAGGAATGAACTATGGCTACACCTTC
CDR3aa: CASSLVTGMNYGYTF
d_gene: NA
abundance: NA
j_gene: TRBJ1-2
len: 15
v_gene: TRBV7-6

CDR3nt: TGCGCCAGCAGCTTGGGACAGTCTAACTATGGCTACACCTTC
CDR3aa: CASSLGQSNYGYTF
d_gene: NA
abundance: NA
j_gene: TRBJ1-2
len: 14
v_gene: TRBV5-1

CDR3nt: TGTGCCAGCAGGGGACCGACTAGTCACGGTGAGCAGTTCTTC
CDR3aa: CASRGPTSHGEQFF
d_gene: NA
abundance: NA
j_gene: TRBJ2-1
len: 14
v_gene: TRBV6-6